Listed here is a single TCR beta chain. The target of this receptor is not known. No base quality information exists; no much larger clone differs at one position. There are 18 amino acids in the CDR3, from cysteine to phenylalanine inclusive. Left in the record is the CDR3 DNA by itself, 54 bases read in frame from the first base. The germline V gene yields LGHNA for CDR1 and YNFKEQ for CDR2. V is clipped by 0 bases and J by 6 bases, and the sequence between their germline boundaries is 18 bases long. This sample was taken from a study of T cell responses to AZD1222 COVID-19 vaccine listed by TCRdb under 2021. In the study overall: A total of over 230 trial participants underwent TCR sequencing, of whom 200 to 220 received two doses of AZD1222 and some 25 received two doses of the MenACWY control vaccine. Trial participants were enrolled by age into 18-55, 56-69 and 70-plus year subgroups, with 148, 28 and 57 TCR-sequenced participants respectively.

General study outcomes and caveats: The 56-69-year group was small, and its depth increase did not reach significance, likely because of low power. Epitopes outside the regions mutated in the B.1.351 and B.1.1.7 variants were reportedly recognized by nearly half of the unique spike-specific TCRs. No day 14 peak-response samples were available, so repertoires were characterized only after the peak T cell response. Conclusions about previously exposed vaccinees were limited because only a handful of AZD1222 recipients were SARS-CoV-2 seropositive at baseline. Participants were mostly white British, with more females than males. The authors suggested clonal diversity may have been underestimated. After two AZD1222 doses, spike-specific TCR breadth and depth were significantly higher than at day 0 and than in MenACWY recipients. The vaccine-associated CD4 TCRs covered the entire spike protein, and the dominant responses fell in regions 160-218 and 743-854.

This sample's time point label indicates: baseline before first vaccination. Read against the paper, the sample's treatment or condition label means: meningococcal conjugate vaccine given as trial control. Vaccinee samples came from UK trials COV001 and COV002, including a single-blind randomized controlled phase 2/3 trial of AZD1222 (ChAdOx1 nCoV-19) in healthy adults. For TCRbeta chain sequencing, PBMC samples from trial participants were taken at day 0 and at day 28 after the second dose. The CDR3 regions of human TCRbeta chains were analyzed by immunosequencing. Per the authors' processing: Repertoire TCRs were matched against a reference library of SARS-CoV-2-specific TCRs generated with the MIRA antigen-specificity platform. Breadth was defined as the fraction of unique TCRs that were SARS-CoV-2-associated, and depth was defined as the fraction of total T cells that were SARS-CoV-2-associated. Using the MIRA data, each spike-specific TCR was mapped to the spike region that the TCR reacts to and placed in a CD4 or CD8 class. Log10-transformed breadth and depth values were compared by one-way ANOVA with Sidak's multiple comparisons tests. What TCRdb holds here is the immuneACCESS table cut down to in-frame rearrangements. Part of the clones is not present; checked against another copy, under half of the missing clones reflect an unresolved V gene, and the others are unexplained. For V, J and clone size, that table is used; D and trimming come from the DNA. The sample has roughly 80,000 clones on record, around nine tenths of them singletons. Under 5% of the sample lies in the top ten.

The receptor chain draws on TRBV4-2 and TRBJ1-6; TRBD1 might be the D gene, on 6 matching bases. The sequences come from peripheral blood, collected on day 0 of MenACWY control vaccination. The clonotype originates from an adult in good health. The DNA sequence reads TGTGCCAGCAGCCAAGAAGGACGGACAGTCTTCATTAATTCACCCCTCCACTTT. Translated, it gives CASSQEGRTVFINSPLHF.